Each of the 14 T cell receptor beta chains below was sequenced from the same sample in a study of T cell responses to AZD1222 COVID-19 vaccine. Produced via immunoSEQ multiplex PCR; TCRdb's table is partial and in-frame only. The data contain some 150,000 clones, more than 90% of them seen just once; the ten biggest clones take up 1.5% to 2%. Sample: peripheral blood, taken on day 0 of AZD1222 vaccination. These receptors originate from an adult in good health.

The chain combines TRBV6-5 with TRBJ2-1; 10 bases agree with TRBD2. Germline CDR1 MNHEY, CDR2 SVGAGI. The CDR3 loop spans 15 amino acids. V dropped 6 bases and J dropped 5; count of bases not matched to a gene: 7. The CDR3 nucleotides read TGTGCCAGCAGCCTACTAGCGGGGTCACACAATGAGCAGTTCTTC. Protein: CASSLLAGSHNEQFF.

The chain recombines TRBV27 with TRBJ1-2, with a possible D match to TRBD1 (6 bases). The CDR3 has 15 amino acids. Germline V CDR1 and CDR2: MNHEY, SMNVEV (reference sequence). Trimming left V 7 bases short and J 6 bases short, with 21 bases between. The CDR3 protein is CASTRRPSRGNGYTF. The CDR3 coding sequence is TGTGCCAGCACCCGCCGGCCGTCCAGGGGAAATGGCTACACCTTC.

This CDR3 reads CASSLIGIQGPDTQYF. In DNA, the CDR3 is TGTGCCAGCAGCTTGATCGGAATACAGGGTCCCGATACGCAGTATTTT. V usage is TRBV5-4 and J usage is TRBJ2-3; tentative D call: TRBD1 (6 bases). CDR3 size: 16 residues. The germline V gene has CDR1 SGHNT and CDR2 YYREEE (reference sequence). Trimming cost V 1 base and J 6 bases, with 18 bases left between them.

This clone was seen once. V gene TRBV10-3 combines with J gene TRBJ1-5; D is perhaps TRBD1 (5 bases). The CDR3 totals 13 residues. The V end was cut by 3 bases, the J end by 3 bases, with 6 bases between. CDR1 and CDR2 (germline): ENHRY, SYGVKD. CDR3 residues: CAISEQANQPQHF. CDR3 sequence (DNA): TGTGCCATCAGTGAACAGGCCAATCAGCCCCAGCATTTT.

The genes are TRBV19 and TRBJ1-2; D uncertain. This CDR3 has 13 amino acids. V lost 6 bases and J 2 bases, leaving 10 bases between the germline ends. Germline V gene lookup returns CDR1 LNHDA and CDR2 SQIVND (reference sequence). The CDR3 sequence is CASSRERNYGYTF. The CDR3 coding sequence is TGTGCCAGTAGCCGGGAGCGAAACTATGGCTACACCTTC.

CDR3 sequence reads: CASSYQQGSGYTF. The CDR3 coding sequence is TGTGCCAGCAGTTATCAACAGGGTAGTGGCTACACCTTC. The chain combines TRBV27 with TRBJ1-2; possible D gene TRBD1, 6 bases. V was clipped by 4 bases and J by 7 bases, with 13 bases between them. The CDR3 length is 13 residues. CDR1 is MNHEY, CDR2 SMNVEV, per germline (reference sequence).

The CDR3: CATSDFTGTRGSSTDTQYF. The CDR3 DNA reads TGTGCCACCAGTGATTTCACGGGAACCCGTGGATCTAGCACAGATACGCAGTATTTT. This chain uses TRBV24-1 with TRBJ2-3; the D gene is possibly TRBD2 (5 bases). The germline CDR1 and CDR2 sequences are KGHDR and SFDVKD. The CDR3 totals 19 residues. The V end was cut by 1 base, the J end by 0 bases, with 19 bases between.

The V gene is TRBV28, the J gene TRBJ1-2; 8 bases map to TRBD1. Germline V lookup: CDR1 MDHEN, CDR2 SYDVKM. With V trimmed by 5 bases and J by 3 bases, 5 bases remained unmatched. This CDR3 spans 14 amino acids. The CDR3 DNA follows: TGTGCCAGCAGTCGTTCACAGGGGGACTATGGCTACACCTTC. Residues: CASSRSQGDYGYTF.

The chain is built from TRBV7-2 and TRBJ2-7; TRBD2 aligns across 8 bases. The CDR3 has 14 residues. The germline V gene has CDR1 SGHTA and CDR2 FQGNSA. V shed 3 bases and J 7 bases; nucleotides not matched to a gene: 8. For the CDR3, the DNA is TGTGCCAGCAGCTTGGGCGGGAGGTCTGCGGAGCAGTACTTC. Translating gives CASSLGGRSAEQYF.

The CDR3 here is CASSLSPRDTIYF. For the CDR3, the DNA is TGTGCCAGCAGTTTATCGCCTAGGGACACCATATATTTT. This sequence joins TRBV28 and TRBJ1-3; D gene ambiguous. V was trimmed by 1 base and J by 8 bases, leaving 9 bases between them. Germline V gives CDR1 MDHEN, CDR2 SYDVKM. CDR3 size: 13 residues.

This chain connects TRBV7-9 to TRBJ2-7; 9 bases fit TRBD2. CDR1 is SEHNR, CDR2 FQNEAQ, per germline (reference sequence). The CDR3 contains 15 residues. Trimming cost V 5 bases and J 5 bases; bases outside gene matches: 10. The CDR3 loop reads CASSPGTSRLNEQYF. The CDR3 nucleotides are TGTGCCAGCAGCCCCGGGACTAGCAGGTTAAACGAGCAGTACTTC.

V is TRBV14 and J is TRBJ1-1; D is possibly TRBD1 (5 bases). The CDR3 runs 14 residues. CDR1 is SGHDN and CDR2 is FVKESK in the germline V gene. V lost 1 base and J 10 bases, leaving 16 bases between the germline ends. The CDR3 bases are TGTGCCAGCAGCCAAGGGGGGGGAAAAGTGGTAGCTTTCTTT. This gives the protein CASSQGGGKVVAFF. The whole variable domain, filled in from reference TRBV14 and TRBJ1-1, reads EAGVTQFPSHSVIEKGQTVTLRCDPISGHDNLYWYRRVMGKEIKFLLHFVKESKQDESGMPNNRFLAERTGGTYSTLKVQPAELEDSGVYFCASSQGGGKVVAFFGQGTRLTVV.

This rearrangement joins TRBV4-1 to TRBJ1-2; D ambiguous. This CDR3 is built from 16 residues. Germline-derived CDR1 and CDR2 are MGHRA and YSYEKL. V was clipped by 2 bases and J by 0 bases, with 13 bases between them. The CDR3 DNA reads TGCGCCAGCAGCCAATCCAGAGGAGATACTAACTATGGCTACACCTTC. Translation: CASSQSRGDTNYGYTF.

The count of this clone is one. The chain combines TRBV9 with TRBJ1-2; 7 bases are a match to TRBD1. V shed 4 bases and J 9 bases; nucleotides not matched to a gene: 18. The CDR3 spans 16 residues. In germline, CDR1 is SGDLS, CDR2 YYNGEE. For the CDR3, the DNA is TGTGCCAGCAGCACAACAGCAGGGGGTGAGGGGGTGAGCTACACCTTC. Protein: CASSTTAGGEGVSYTF.